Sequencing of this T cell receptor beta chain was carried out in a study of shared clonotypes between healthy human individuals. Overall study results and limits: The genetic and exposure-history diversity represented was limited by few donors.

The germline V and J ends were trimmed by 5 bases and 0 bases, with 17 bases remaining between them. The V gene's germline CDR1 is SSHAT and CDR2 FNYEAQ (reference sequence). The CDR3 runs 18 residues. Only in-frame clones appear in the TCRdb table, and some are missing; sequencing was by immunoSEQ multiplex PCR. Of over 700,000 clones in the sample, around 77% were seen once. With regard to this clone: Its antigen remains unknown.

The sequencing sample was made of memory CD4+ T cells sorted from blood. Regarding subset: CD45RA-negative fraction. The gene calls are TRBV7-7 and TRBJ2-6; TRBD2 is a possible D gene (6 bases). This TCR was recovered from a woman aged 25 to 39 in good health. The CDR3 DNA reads TGTGCCAGCAGCCCCCATAGCGGAACCTCCTCTGGGGCCAACGTCCTGACTTTC. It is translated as CASSPHSGTSSGANVLTF.